This record looks at one TCR beta chain sequence and its context. No antigen is known for it. These data originate in a study of cytomegalovirus exposure and HLA in healthy donors. Findings and caveats of the study: The study recorded 164 TCR beta chains that were cytomegalovirus-associated. A previous analysis found most TCR beta V segments productive roughly 87% or roughly 30% of the time. The HLA-A and HLA-B alleles of most subjects were reportedly predicted accurately from TCR beta sequences. Immune exposure data for these donors was limited to CMV serostatus.

The CDR3 is made up of 15 amino acids. Germline values: CDR1 SNHLY, CDR2 FYNNEI. With 4 bases clipped from V and 1 base from J, the junction kept 6 bases outside the gene matches. The PCR contained 60 Vbeta and 13 Jbeta primers. Sequenced by immunoSEQ multiplex PCR; TCRdb stores in-frame clones only, minus some. The table records approximately 150,000 clones, about 80% of them present only once. Source material: PBMCs. The origin of this receptor is a man aged 18 to 29 in good health and CMV-seropositive. The V and J genes are TRBV2 and TRBJ2-5; 7 bases align to TRBD2. The CDR3 region is CASSAPAGLQETQYF. The DNA of the CDR3 is TGTGCCAGCAGTGCCCCAGCGGGACTCCAAGAGACCCAGTACTTC.